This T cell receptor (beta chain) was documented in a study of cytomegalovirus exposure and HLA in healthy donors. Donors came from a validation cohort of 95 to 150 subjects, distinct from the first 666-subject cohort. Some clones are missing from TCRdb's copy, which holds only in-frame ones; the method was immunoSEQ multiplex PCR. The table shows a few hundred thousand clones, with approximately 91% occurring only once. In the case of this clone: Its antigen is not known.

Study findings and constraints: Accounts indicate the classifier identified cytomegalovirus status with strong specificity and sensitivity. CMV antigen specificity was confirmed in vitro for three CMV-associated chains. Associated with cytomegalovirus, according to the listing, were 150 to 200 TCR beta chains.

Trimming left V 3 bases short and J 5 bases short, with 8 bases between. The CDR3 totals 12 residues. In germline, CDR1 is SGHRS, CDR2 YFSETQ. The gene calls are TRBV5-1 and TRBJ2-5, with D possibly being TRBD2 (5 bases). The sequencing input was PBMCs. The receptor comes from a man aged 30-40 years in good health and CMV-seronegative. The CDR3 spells CASSSPGETQYF. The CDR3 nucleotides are TGCGCCAGCAGCTCGCCGGGGGAGACCCAGTACTTC.